The 2 T cell receptor beta chains reported below all come from one sample, sequenced in a study of Ad26.COV2.S vaccination and SARS-CoV-2 variants. Clones were read by immunoSEQ multiplex PCR, and TCRdb kept only the in-frame ones, dropping some. The table lists 380,000 or so clones, 83% of them singletons, with approximately 7% in the top ten. The treatment is: roughly 20 received Ad26.COV2.S at low or high dose, single or two shots; about 5 received placebo; per-sample allocation not given. Following the first vaccine or placebo injection, samples were taken on day 63. The input for sequencing was peripheral blood, taken in a trial of Ad26.COV2.S vaccine versus placebo. The receptors here all came from a person between 18 and 65 years old who received the Ad26.COV2.S COVID-19 vaccine or a placebo.

The J gene is TRBJ2-1, the V gene TRBV6-6; weak D call: TRBD2 (5 bases). Germline assignment: CDR1 MNHNY and CDR2 SVGAGI (reference sequence). V lost 9 bases and J lost 2, with 14 bases in between. The CDR3 totals 14 residues. CDR3 nucleotide sequence: TGTGCCAGTCGTCGAAGAGGGACCTACAATGAGCAGTTCTTC. Translating it yields CASRRRGTYNEQFF.

The chain combines TRBV27 with TRBJ1-6; perhaps TRBD1 as D (6 bases). V lost 3 bases, J lost 10 bases, and 16 bases lay in between. CDR3 size: 15 residues. Germline CDR1 MNHEY, CDR2 SMNVEV (reference sequence). The CDR3 loop is CASSLAQQGSSPLHF. Written as DNA, the CDR3 is TGTGCCAGCAGTTTGGCCCAACAGGGAAGCTCACCCCTCCACTTT.